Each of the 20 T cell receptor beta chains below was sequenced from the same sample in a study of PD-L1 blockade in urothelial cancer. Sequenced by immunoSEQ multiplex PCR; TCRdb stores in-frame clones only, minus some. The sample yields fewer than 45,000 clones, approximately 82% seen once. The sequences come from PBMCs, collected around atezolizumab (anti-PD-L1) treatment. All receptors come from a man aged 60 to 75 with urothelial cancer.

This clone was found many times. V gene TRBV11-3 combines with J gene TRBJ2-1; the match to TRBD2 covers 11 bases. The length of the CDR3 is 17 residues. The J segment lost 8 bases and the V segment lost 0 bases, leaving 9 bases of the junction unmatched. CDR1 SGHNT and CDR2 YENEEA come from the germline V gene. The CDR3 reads CASSLDIAGGLEDEQFF. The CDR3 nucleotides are TGTGCCAGCAGCTTAGATATAGCGGGGGGGCTTGAGGATGAGCAGTTCTTC.

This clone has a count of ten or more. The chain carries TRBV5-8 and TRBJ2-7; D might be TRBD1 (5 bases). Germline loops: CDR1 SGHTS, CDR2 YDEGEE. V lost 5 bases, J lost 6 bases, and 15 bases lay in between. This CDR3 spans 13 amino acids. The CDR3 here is CASSPRQGSEQYF. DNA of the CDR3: TGTGCCAGCAGTCCCCGCCAGGGTAGCGAGCAGTACTTC.

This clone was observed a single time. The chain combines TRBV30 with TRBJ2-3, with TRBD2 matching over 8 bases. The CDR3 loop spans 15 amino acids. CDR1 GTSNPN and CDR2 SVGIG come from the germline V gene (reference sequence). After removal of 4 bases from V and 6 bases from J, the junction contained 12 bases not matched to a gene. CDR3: CAWIRRRGAFDTQYF. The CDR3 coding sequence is TGTGCCTGGATTCGGAGGCGGGGGGCCTTCGATACGCAGTATTTT.

This chain's CDR3 is CASSAGTGVWEQYF. The CDR3 DNA is TGTGCCAGCAGCGCCGGGACAGGGGTCTGGGAGCAGTACTTC. V and J are TRBV6-5 and TRBJ2-7; 10 bases are a match to TRBD1. The CDR3 has 14 amino acids. From germline, CDR1 is MNHEY and CDR2 SVGAGI. With V trimmed by 6 bases and J by 7 bases, 9 bases remained unmatched.

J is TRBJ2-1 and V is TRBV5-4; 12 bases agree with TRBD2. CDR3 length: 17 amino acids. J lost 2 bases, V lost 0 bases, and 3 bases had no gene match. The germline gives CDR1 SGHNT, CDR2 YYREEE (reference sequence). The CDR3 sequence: CASSLETSGSAYNEQFF. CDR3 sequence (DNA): TGTGCCAGCAGCTTGGAGACTAGCGGGAGTGCCTACAATGAGCAGTTCTTC.

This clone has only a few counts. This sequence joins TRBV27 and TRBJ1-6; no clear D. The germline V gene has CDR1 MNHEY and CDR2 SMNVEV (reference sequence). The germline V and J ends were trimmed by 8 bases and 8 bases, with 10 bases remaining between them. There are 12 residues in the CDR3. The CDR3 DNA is TGTGCCAGCCGGGGTTGGGATTCACCCCTCCACTTT. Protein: CASRGWDSPLHF.

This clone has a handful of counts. CDR3 nucleotides: TGCGCCAGCAGCCCCGGGACAGGGGGCGGCCGCACTGAAGCTTTCTTT. Protein sequence: CASSPGTGGGRTEAFF. The chain has TRBV5-1 and TRBJ1-1; 12 positions match TRBD1. Germline values: CDR1 SGHRS, CDR2 YFSETQ. CDR3 length: 16 residues. V trimming: 4 bases; J trimming: 4 bases; junction bases outside the gene matches: 8.

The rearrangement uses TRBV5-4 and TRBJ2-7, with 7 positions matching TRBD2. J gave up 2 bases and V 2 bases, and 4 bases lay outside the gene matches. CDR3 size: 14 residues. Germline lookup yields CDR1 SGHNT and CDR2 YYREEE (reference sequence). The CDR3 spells CASSLSLAAYEQYF. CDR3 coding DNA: TGTGCCAGCAGCTTATCCCTAGCGGCCTACGAGCAGTACTTC.

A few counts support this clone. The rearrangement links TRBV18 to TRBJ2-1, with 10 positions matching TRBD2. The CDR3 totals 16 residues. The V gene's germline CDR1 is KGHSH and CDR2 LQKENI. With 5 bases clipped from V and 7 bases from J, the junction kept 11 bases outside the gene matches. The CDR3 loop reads CASSSTSSGSLNEQFF. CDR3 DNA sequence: TGTGCCAGCTCATCTACATCTAGCGGGAGTTTGAATGAGCAGTTCTTC.

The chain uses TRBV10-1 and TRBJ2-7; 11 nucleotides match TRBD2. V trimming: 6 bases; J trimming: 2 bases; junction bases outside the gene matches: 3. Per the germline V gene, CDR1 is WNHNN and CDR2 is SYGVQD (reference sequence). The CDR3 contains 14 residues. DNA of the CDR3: TGCGCCAGCAGGATTAGCGGGGGGGCCTACGAGCAGTACTTC. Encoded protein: CASRISGGAYEQYF.

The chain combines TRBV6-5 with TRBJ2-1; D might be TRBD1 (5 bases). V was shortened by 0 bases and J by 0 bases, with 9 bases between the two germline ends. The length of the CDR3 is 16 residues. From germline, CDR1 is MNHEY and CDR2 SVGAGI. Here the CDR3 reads CASSYSGLGSYNEQFF. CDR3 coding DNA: TGTGCCAGCAGTTACTCGGGGCTGGGCTCCTACAATGAGCAGTTCTTC.

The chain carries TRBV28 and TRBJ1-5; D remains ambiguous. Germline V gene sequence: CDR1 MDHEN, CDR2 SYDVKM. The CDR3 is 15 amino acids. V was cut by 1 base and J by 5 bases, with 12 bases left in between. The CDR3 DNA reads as TGTGCCAGCAGTTTATACGACGGGGATTATCAGCCCCAGCATTTT. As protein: CASSLYDGDYQPQHF. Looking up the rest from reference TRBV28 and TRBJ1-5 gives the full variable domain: DVKVTQSSRYLVKRTGEKVFLECVQDMDHENMFWYRQDPGLGLRLIYFSYDVKMKEKGDIPEGYSVSREKKERFSLILESASTNQTSMYLCASSLYDGDYQPQHFGDGTRLSIL.

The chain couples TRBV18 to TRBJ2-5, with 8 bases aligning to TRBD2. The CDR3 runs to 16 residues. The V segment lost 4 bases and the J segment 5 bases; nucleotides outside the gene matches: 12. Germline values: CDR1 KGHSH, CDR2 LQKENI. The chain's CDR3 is CASSLYHDGGRETQYF. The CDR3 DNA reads TGTGCCAGCTCACTTTACCACGACGGCGGGAGGGAGACCCAGTACTTC. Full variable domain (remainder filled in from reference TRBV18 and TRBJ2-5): NAGVMQNPRHLVRRRGQEARLRCSPMKGHSHVYWYRQLPEEGLKFMVYLQKENIIDESGMPKERFSAEFPKEGPSILRIQQVVRGDSAAYFCASSLYHDGGRETQYFGPGTRLLVL.

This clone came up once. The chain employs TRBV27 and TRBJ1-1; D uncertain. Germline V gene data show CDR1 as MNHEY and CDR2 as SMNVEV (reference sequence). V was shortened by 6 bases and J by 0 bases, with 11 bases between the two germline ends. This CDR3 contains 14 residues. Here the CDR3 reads CASSPQRLNTEAFF. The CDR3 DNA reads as TGTGCCAGCAGCCCACAGAGATTGAACACTGAAGCTTTCTTT.

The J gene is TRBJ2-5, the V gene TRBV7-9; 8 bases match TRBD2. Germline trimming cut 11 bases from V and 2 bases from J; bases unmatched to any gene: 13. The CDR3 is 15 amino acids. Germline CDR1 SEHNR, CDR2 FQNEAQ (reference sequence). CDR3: CASGRGRGVQETQYF. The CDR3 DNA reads TGTGCCTCCGGCCGGGGGCGGGGGGTACAAGAGACCCAGTACTTC.

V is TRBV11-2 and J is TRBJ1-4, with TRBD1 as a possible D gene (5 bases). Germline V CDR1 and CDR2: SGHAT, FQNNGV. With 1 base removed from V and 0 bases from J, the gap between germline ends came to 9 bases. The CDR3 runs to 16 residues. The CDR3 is CASSLAYRSTNEKLFF. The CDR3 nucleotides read TGTGCCAGCAGCTTAGCCTACAGGTCAACTAATGAAAAACTGTTTTTT.

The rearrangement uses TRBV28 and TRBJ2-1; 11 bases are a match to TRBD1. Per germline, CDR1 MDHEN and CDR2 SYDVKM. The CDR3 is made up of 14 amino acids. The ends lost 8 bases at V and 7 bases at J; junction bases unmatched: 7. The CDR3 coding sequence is TGTGCCAGCCCCCGGGACAGGGGGGGAAATGAGCAGTTCTTC. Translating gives CASPRDRGGNEQFF.

CDR3 loop: CASSTPTAGYGYTF. CDR3 bases: TGTGCCAGCAGTACCCCCACCGCGGGCTATGGCTACACCTTC. This chain joins TRBV28 and TRBJ1-2; D remains ambiguous. Germline V gene sequence: CDR1 MDHEN, CDR2 SYDVKM. V lost 5 bases and J lost 4, with 14 bases in between. The length of the CDR3 is 14 residues.

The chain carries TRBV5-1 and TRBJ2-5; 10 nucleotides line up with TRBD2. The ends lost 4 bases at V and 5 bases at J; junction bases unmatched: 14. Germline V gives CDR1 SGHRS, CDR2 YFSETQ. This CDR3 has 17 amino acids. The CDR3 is CASSLGLAGGTSETQYF. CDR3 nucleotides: TGCGCCAGCAGCCTAGGATTAGCGGGAGGTACATCGGAGACCCAGTACTTC.

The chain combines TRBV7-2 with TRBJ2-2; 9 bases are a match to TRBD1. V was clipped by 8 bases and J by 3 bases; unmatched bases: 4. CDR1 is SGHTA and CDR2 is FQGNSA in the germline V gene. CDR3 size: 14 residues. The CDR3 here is CASQQGAHTGELFF. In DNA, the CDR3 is TGTGCCAGCCAACAGGGGGCCCACACCGGGGAGCTGTTTTTT. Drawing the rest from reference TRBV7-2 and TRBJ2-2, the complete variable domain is GAGVSQSPSNKVTEKGKDVELRCDPISGHTALYWYRQSLGQGLEFLIYFQGNSAPDKSGLPSDRFSAERTGGSVSTLTIQRTQQEDSAVYLCASQQGAHTGELFFGEGSRLTVL.